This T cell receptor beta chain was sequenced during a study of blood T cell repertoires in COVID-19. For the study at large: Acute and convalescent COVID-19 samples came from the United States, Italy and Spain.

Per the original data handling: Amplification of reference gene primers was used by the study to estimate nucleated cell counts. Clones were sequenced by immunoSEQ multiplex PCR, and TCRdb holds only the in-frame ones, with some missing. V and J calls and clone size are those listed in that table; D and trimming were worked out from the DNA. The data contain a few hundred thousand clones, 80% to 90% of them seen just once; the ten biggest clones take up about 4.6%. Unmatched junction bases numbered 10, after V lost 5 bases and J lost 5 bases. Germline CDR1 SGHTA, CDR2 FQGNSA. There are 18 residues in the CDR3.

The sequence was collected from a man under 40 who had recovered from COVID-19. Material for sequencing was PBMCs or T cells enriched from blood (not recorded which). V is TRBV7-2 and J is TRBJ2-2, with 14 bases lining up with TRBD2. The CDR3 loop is CASSTTSGRASRTGELFF. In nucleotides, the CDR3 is TGTGCCAGCAGCACGACTAGCGGGAGGGCCTCACGGACCGGGGAGCTGTTTTTT.